A single sample gave rise to the 5 T cell receptor beta chains below, sequenced in a study of T cell responses to AZD1222 COVID-19 vaccine. Some clones are missing from TCRdb's copy, which holds only in-frame ones; the method was immunoSEQ multiplex PCR. The sample gives approximately 110,000 clones, around 96% of which show up once; about 2.2% is in the top ten. Material: peripheral blood, obtained on day 0 of AZD1222 vaccination. These receptors all stem from an adult in good health.

This chain connects TRBV7-2 to TRBJ1-1; a weak D match, TRBD1 (5 bases). V lost 4 bases, J lost 3 bases, and 12 bases lay in between. The CDR3 runs to 14 residues. Germline CDR1 is SGHTA and CDR2 is FQGNSA. The CDR3 sequence is CASSSPGGHTEAFF. Written as DNA, the CDR3 is TGTGCCAGCAGCTCCCCCGGGGGACACACTGAAGCTTTCTTT.

The rearrangement uses TRBV6-5 and TRBJ2-7; possibly TRBD1 or TRBD2 for D (5 bases each). Germline V gene lookup returns CDR1 MNHEY and CDR2 SVGAGI. This CDR3 is built from 14 residues. With 10 bases removed from V and 0 bases from J, the gap between germline ends came to 16 bases. The CDR3 coding sequence is TGTGCCACCTCCGGGACGGCGAGCTCCTACGAGCAGTACTTC. Its translation: CATSGTASSYEQYF.

This chain links TRBV5-4 with TRBJ1-4, with unresolved D. CDR1 is SGHNT and CDR2 is YYREEE in the germline V gene (reference sequence). This CDR3 spans 13 amino acids. The V end was cut by 5 bases, the J end by 8 bases, with 13 bases between. The DNA of the CDR3 is TGTGCCAGCAGTTTCGGACCCGGGGAAAAACTGTTTTTT. As protein: CASSFGPGEKLFF.

The rearrangement links TRBV6-1 to TRBJ1-5; no reliable D call. Germline V gene sequence: CDR1 MNHNS, CDR2 SASEGT. The CDR3 is made up of 14 amino acids. The V end lost 3 bases, the J end lost 7 bases, and 13 bases lay between the germline ends. Here the CDR3 reads CASSDDSGYQPQHF. In nucleotides, the CDR3 is TGTGCCAGCAGTGACGACTCAGGCTACCAGCCCCAGCATTTT.

V gene TRBV5-1 combines with J gene TRBJ1-6; 8 bases fit TRBD1. The CDR3 runs 14 residues. After removal of 0 bases from V and 9 bases from J, the junction contained 2 bases not matched to a gene. Germline lookup yields CDR1 SGHRS and CDR2 YFSETQ. Here the CDR3 DNA reads TGCGCCAGCAGCTTGGACAGGGGGTTTTCACCCCTCCACTTT. Encoded protein: CASSLDRGFSPLHF.